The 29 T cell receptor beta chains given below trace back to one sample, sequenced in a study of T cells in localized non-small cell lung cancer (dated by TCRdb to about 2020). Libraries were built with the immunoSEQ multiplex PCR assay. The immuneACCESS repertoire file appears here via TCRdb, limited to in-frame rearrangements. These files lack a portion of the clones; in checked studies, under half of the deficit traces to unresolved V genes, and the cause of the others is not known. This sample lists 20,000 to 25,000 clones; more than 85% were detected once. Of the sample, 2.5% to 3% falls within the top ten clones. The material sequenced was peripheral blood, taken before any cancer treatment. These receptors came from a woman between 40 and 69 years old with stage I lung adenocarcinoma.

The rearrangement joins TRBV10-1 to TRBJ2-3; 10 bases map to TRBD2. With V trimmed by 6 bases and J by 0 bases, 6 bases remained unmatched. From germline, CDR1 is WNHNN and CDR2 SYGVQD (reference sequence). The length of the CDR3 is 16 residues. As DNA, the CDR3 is TGCGCCAGCAGCGCGGCGGGACTAGCGAGCACAGATACGCAGTATTTT. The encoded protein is CASSAAGLASTDTQYF.

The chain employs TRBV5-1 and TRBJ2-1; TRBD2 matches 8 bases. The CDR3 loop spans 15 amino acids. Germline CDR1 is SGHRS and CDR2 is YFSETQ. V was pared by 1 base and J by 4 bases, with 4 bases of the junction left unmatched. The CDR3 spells CASSLKTSEYNEQFF. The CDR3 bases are TGCGCCAGCAGCTTGAAGACTAGCGAGTACAATGAGCAGTTCTTC.

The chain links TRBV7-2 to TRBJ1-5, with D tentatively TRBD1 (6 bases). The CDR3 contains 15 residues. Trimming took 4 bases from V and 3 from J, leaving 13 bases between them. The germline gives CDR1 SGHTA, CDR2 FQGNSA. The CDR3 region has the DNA TGTGCCAGCAGCTGGCAACAGGGACCCAATCAGCCCCAGCATTTT. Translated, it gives CASSWQQGPNQPQHF.

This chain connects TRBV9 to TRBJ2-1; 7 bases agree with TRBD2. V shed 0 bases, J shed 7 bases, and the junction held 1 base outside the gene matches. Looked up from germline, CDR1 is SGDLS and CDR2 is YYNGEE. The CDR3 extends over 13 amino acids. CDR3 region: CASSVGSGNEQFF. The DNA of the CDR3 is TGTGCCAGCAGCGTAGGTAGCGGGAATGAGCAGTTCTTC.

The CDR3 sequence: CASSLTTGDRQPQHF. The DNA of the CDR3 is TGTGCCAGCAGTTTAACGACAGGGGATCGTCAGCCCCAGCATTTT. The J gene is TRBJ1-5, the V gene TRBV28; 8 bases line up with TRBD1. The CDR3 sequence is 15 residues long. J was trimmed by 6 bases and V by 2 bases; bases with no gene match: 6. Germline assignment: CDR1 MDHEN and CDR2 SYDVKM. The full variable domain, with the rest looked up from reference TRBV28 and TRBJ1-5, is DVKVTQSSRYLVKRTGEKVFLECVQDMDHENMFWYRQDPGLGLRLIYFSYDVKMKEKGDIPEGYSVSREKKERFSLILESASTNQTSMYLCASSLTTGDRQPQHFGDGTRLSIL.

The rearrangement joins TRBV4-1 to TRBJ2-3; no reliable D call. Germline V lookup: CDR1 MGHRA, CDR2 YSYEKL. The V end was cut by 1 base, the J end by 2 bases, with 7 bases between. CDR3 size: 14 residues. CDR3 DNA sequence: TGCGCCAGCAGCCAAGTGAGAGCCACAGATACGCAGTATTTT. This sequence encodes CASSQVRATDTQYF.

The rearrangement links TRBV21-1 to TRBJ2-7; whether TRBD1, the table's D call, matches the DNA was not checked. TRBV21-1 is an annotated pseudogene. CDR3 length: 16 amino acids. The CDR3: CASSNFRDIPAYEQYF. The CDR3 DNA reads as TGTGCCAGCAGCAATTTTCGGGACATTCCAGCCTACGAGCAGTACTTC.

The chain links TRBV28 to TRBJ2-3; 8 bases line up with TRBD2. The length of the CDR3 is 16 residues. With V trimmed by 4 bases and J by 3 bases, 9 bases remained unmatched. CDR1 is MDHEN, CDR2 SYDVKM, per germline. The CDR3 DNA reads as TGTGCCAGCAGTTCGGCCGGGAGGGGGGGGACAGATACGCAGTATTTT. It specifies CASSSAGRGGTDTQYF.

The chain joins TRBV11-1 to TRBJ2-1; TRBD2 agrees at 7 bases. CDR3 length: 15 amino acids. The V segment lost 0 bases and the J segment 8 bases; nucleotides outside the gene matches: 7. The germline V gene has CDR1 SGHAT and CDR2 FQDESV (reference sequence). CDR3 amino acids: CASSLAGGDLDEQFF. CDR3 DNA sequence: TGTGCCAGCAGCTTAGCGGGAGGGGATCTCGATGAGCAGTTCTTC.

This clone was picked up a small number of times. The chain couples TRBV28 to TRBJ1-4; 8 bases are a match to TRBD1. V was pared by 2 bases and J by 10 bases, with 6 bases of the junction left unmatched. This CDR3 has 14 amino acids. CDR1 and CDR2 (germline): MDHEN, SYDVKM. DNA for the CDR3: TGTGCCAGCAGTTTAGGCCAGGGGGCCGGAAAACTGTTTTTT. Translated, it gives CASSLGQGAGKLFF.

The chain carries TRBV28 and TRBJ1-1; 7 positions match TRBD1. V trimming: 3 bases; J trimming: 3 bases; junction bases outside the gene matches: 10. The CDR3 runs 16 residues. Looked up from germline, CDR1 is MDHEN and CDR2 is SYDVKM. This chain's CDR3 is CASSFTLTGRDTEAFF. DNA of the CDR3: TGTGCCAGCAGTTTTACCTTGACAGGGCGGGACACTGAAGCTTTCTTT.

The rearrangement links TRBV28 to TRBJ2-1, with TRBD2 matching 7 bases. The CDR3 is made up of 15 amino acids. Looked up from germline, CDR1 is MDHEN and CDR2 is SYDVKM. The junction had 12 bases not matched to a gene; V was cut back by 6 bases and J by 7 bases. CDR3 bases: TGTGCCAGCAGCACCATGGCGGGAGTGGGAAATGAGCAGTTCTTC. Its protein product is CASSTMAGVGNEQFF.

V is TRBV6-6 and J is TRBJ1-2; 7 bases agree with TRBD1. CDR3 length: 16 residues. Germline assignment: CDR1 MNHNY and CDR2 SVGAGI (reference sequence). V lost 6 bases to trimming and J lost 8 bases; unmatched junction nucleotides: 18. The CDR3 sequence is CASRGGRGQAGDGYTF. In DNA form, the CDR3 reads TGTGCCAGCAGGGGGGGGAGGGGGCAGGCGGGTGACGGCTACACCTTC.

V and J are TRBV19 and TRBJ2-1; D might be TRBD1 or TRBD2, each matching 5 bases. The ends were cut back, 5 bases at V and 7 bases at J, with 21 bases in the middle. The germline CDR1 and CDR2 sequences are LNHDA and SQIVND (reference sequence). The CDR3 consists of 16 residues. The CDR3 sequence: CASSPNRGPVFNEQFF. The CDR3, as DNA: TGTGCCAGTAGTCCAAACCGGGGACCGGTTTTTAATGAGCAGTTCTTC.

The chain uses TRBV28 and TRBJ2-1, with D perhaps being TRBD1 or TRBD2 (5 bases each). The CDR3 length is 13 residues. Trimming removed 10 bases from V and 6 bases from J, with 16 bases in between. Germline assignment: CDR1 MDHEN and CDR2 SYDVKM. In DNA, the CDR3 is TGTGCCACCAACCGTCGGGACCCCAATGAGCAGTTCTTC. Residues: CATNRRDPNEQFF. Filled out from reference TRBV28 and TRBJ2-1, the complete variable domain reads DVKVTQSSRYLVKRTGEKVFLECVQDMDHENMFWYRQDPGLGLRLIYFSYDVKMKEKGDIPEGYSVSREKKERFSLILESASTNQTSMYLCATNRRDPNEQFFGPGTRLTVL.

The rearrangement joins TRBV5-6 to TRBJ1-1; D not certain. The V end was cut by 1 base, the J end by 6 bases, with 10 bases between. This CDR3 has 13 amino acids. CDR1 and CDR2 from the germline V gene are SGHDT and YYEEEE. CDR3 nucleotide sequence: TGTGCCAGCAGCTTGTTGAATAGCGCTGAAGCTTTCTTT. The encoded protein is CASSLLNSAEAFF. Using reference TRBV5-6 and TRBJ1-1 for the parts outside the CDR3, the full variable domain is DAGVTQSPTHLIKTRGQQVTLRCSPKSGHDTVSWYQQALGQGPQFIFQYYEEEERQRGNFPDRFSGHQFPNYSSELNVNALLLGDSALYLCASSLLNSAEAFFGQGTRLTVV.

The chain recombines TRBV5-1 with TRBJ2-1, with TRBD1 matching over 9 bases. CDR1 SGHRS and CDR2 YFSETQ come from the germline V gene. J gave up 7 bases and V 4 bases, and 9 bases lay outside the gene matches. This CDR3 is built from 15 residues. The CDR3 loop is CASSRGTGIPNEQFF. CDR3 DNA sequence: TGCGCCAGCAGCAGGGGGACAGGGATCCCGAATGAGCAGTTCTTC.

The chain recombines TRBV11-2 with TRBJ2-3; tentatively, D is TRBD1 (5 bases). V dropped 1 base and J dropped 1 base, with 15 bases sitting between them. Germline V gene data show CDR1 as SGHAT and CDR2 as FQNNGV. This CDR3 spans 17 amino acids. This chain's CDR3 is CASSLGILGQGTDTQYF. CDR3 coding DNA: TGTGCCAGCAGCTTAGGAATATTGGGGCAGGGCACAGATACGCAGTATTTT.

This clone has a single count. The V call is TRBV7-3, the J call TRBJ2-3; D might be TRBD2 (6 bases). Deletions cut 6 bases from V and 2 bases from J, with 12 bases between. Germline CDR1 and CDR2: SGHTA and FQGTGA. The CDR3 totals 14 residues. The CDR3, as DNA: TGTGCCAGCAGACGGGACTCCAACACAGATACGCAGTATTTT. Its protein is CASRRDSNTDTQYF.

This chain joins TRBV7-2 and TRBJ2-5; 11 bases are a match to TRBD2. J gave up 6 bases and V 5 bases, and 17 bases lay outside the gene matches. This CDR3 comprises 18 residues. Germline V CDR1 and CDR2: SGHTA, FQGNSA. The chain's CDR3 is CASSPYLPGLADGKTQYF. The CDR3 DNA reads TGTGCCAGCAGCCCCTACCTCCCGGGACTAGCGGACGGGAAGACCCAGTACTTC.

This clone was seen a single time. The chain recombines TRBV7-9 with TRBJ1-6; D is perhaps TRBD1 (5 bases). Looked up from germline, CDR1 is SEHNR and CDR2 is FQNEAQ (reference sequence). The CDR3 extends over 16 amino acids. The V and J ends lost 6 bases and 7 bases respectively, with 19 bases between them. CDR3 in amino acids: CASRCGQPLENSPLHF. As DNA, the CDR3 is TGTGCCAGCAGATGCGGACAACCCTTGGAGAATTCACCCCTCCACTTT.

The CDR3 protein is CASSLTGRSYEQYF. DNA for the CDR3: TGTGCCAGCAGTTTAACAGGACGATCCTACGAGCAGTACTTC. The chain carries TRBV28 and TRBJ2-7, with D maybe TRBD1 (5 bases). V was clipped by 2 bases and J by 1 base, with 9 bases between them. The CDR3 is made up of 14 amino acids. Looked up from germline, CDR1 is MDHEN and CDR2 is SYDVKM.

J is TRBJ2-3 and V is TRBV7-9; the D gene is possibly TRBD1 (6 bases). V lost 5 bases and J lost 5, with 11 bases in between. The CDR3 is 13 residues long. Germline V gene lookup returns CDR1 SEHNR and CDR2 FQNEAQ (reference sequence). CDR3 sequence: CASSRGQLDTQYF. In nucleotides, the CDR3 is TGTGCCAGCAGCCGAGGACAGCTAGATACGCAGTATTTT.

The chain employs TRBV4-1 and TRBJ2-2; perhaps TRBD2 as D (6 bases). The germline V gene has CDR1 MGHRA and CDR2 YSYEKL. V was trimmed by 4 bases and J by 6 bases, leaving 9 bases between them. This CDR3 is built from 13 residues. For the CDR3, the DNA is TGCGCCAGCAGCCCGGGACTTCCCGGGGAGCTGTTTTTT. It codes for CASSPGLPGELFF.

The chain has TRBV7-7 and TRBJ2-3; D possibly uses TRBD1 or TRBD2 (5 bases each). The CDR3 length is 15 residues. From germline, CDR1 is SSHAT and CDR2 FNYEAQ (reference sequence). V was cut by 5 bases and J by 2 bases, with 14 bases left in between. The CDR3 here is CASSPTGDPTDTQYF. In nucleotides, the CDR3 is TGTGCCAGCAGCCCTACCGGGGACCCCACAGATACGCAGTATTTT.

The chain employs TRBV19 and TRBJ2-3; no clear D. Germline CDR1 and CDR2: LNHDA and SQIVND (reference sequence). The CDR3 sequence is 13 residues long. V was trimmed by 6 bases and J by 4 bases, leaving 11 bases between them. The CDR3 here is CASSTQISDTQYF. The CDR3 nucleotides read TGTGCCAGTAGCACTCAAATTTCAGATACGCAGTATTTT.

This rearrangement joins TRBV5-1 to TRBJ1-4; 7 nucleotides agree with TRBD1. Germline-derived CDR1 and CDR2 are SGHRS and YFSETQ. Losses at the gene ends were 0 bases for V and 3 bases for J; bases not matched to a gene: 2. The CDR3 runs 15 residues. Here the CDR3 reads CASSLGQGANEKLFF. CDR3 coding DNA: TGCGCCAGCAGCTTGGGACAGGGTGCTAATGAAAAACTGTTTTTT.

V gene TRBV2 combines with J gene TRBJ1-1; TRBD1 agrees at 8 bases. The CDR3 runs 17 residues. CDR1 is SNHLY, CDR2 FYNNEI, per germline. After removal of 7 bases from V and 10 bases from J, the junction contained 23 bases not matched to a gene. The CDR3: CASIRGQAIFNLGRAFF. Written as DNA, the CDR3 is TGTGCCAGCATCAGGGGGCAGGCCATTTTCAATCTCGGACGAGCTTTCTTT.

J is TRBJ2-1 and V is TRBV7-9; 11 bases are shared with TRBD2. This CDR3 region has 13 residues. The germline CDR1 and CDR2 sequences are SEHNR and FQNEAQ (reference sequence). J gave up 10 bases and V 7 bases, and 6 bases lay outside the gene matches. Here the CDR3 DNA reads TGTGCCAGCAAAACTAGCGGGAGACAGGAGCAGTTCTTC. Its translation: CASKTSGRQEQFF.